These T cell receptor beta chains were read from a single sample in a study of shared clonotypes between healthy human individuals. Here immunoSEQ multiplex PCR was the method, and the copy in TCRdb shows in-frame clones only, minus some. Among over 700,000 clones listed, 72% were seen once. Material: memory CD4+ T cells sorted from blood. These receptors originate from a woman in her twenties or thirties in good health. Both conserved end residues are trimmed from each CDR3. The order of the fields is clone size, V gene, CDR3 protein. Clone size is shown for a subset of rows, as once, few, many or a class of expanded clone.

. | TRBV29-1 | SVKGLAGEETDTQY
. | TRBV2 | ASSVSRNNQPQH
few | TRBV11-3 | ASSSGRADTGELF
. | TRBV19 | ASSILGQGRNTGELF
few | TRBV10-3 | AISDSYRVNEQF
. | TRBV28 | ASTGVNWGYT
. | TRBV19 | ASSLWTLSTGELF
. | TRBV7-8 | ASRVQGAGQPQH
. | TRBV7-8 | ASSLGGKQF
once | TRBV5-4 | ASSTDSGRAGDTQY
. | TRBV6-5 | ASSRTGTARQPQH
. | TRBV5-1 | ASSLRTLKTGANVLT
. | TRBV4-2 | ASSPDRVSLY
. | TRBV18 | ASRGASASTDTQY
once | TRBV5-1 | ASSLVAGGPADTQY
. | TRBV7-2 | ASSLAGAYEQY
. | TRBV14 | ASSPHVGHLYEQY
few | TRBV18 | ASSPDRYQPQH
. | TRBV7-3 | ASSPGSGETQY
once | TRBV21-1 | ASSKGPNSNTGELF
. | TRBV5-5 | ASSLVSYRALDTQY
. | TRBV2 | ASTGLAEGETQY
. | TRBV13 | ASSLVGASNTEAF
few | TRBV5-1 | ASSLMGRASYNEQF
. | TRBV30 | AWGETNTGELF
. | TRBV5-4 | ASSRGTSGYNEQF
many | TRBV27 | ASSLSPLNGYT
. | TRBV25-1 | ASSEPGLVTDTQY
. | TRBV2 | ASSVVAGGGETQY
. | TRBV22-1 | PGSLQARKTYGYT
. | TRBV5-1 | ASRPTSGYNEQF
. | TRBV2 | ASQDGTGWYEQF
. | TRBV5-1 | ASRPGGPGANVLT
. | TRBV19 | ASTPGAGGAETQY
. | TRBV7-9 | ASSLVGATNEKLF
. | TRBV29-1 | SVHRDRGGETQY
. | TRBV15 | ATSNRGEGNEQF
. | TRBV7-2 | ASSPGGYTGELF
. | TRBV6-1 | ASRYRLSNQPQH
once | TRBV14 | ASSQLMAPDTQY
. | TRBV2 | ASSDLGLMNFNEQF
once | TRBV28 | ASKAGTSGRAFGQF
. | TRBV18 | ASSPGKDSTGELF
. | TRBV5-6 | ASRPRVGNTIY
. | TRBV6-1 | ASSTRQQGTEAF
. | TRBV28 | ASRPGGASYEQY
. | TRBV6-5 | ASSYGGRVIQY
. | TRBV5-1 | ASSPAGSTEAF
. | TRBV2 | ASSGQGGDTGELF
. | TRBV11-2 | ASRWGRETQY
. | TRBV9 | ASSVDNSNTEAF
. | TRBV6-1 | ASSEGLATQQF
few | TRBV6-6 | ASSFSSSGANVLT
. | TRBV10-3 | AISDPGRGATDTQY
. | TRBV28 | ASSLTYSNQPQH
. | TRBV2 | ASRGLAHEQF
. | TRBV5-1 | ASSLGAGGILPYEQY
. | TRBV16 | ASSQRQGADQPQH
few | TRBV25-1 | ASSDTGAGGKQETQY
few | TRBV25-1 | ASTHEKGGGYT